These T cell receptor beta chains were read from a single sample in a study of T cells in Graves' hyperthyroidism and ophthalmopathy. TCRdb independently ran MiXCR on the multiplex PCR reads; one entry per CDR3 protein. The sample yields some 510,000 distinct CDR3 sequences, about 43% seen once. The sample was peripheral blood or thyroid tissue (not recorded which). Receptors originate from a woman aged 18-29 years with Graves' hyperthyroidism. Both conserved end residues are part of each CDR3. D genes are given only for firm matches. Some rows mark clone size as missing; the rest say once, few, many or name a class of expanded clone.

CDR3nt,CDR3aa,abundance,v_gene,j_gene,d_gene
TGCAGTGCGCCGTCTCCCGGGACAGAAGATCAGCCCCAGCATTTT,CSAPSPGTEDQPQHF,.,TRBV20-1,TRBJ1-5,TRBD1
TGTGCCACCACAGGGGGCACCGGGGAGCTGTTTTTT,CATTGGTGELFF,few,TRBV9,TRBJ2-2,TRBD1
TGCGCCAGCAGCCACCTTGGTGGGGCCAACGTCCTGACTTTC,CASSHLGGANVLTF,.,TRBV7-2,TRBJ2-6,.
TGTGCCAGCAGCTTTTGGACAGCGGAGGAGACCCAGTACTTC,CASSFWTAEETQYF,many,TRBV7-2,TRBJ2-5,.
TGTGCCAGCAGCTCTCGGACAGGACAGGCATACGAGCAGTACTTC,CASSSRTGQAYEQYF,few,TRBV9,TRBJ2-7,TRBD1
TGTGCCAGCAGTGGAGAACTAGCGGGCTACGAGCAGTACTTC,CASSGELAGYEQYF,.,TRBV2,TRBJ2-7,TRBD2
TGTGCCAGCAGCGGACAGGACTATGGCTACACCTTC,CASSGQDYGYTF,.,TRBV9,TRBJ1-2,.
TGTGCCAGCGGGACAGGGGGCGATGGGACCCAGTACTTC,CASGTGGDGTQYF,once,TRBV2,TRBJ2-5,TRBD1
TGTGCCAGCAGCCAAGAATGGGCGAGTGAAAAACTGTTTTTT,CASSQEWASEKLFF,.,TRBV14,TRBJ1-4,.
TGTGCCAGCACCAGACACGGGGACACTGAAGCTTTCTTT,CASTRHGDTEAFF,.,TRBV10-3,TRBJ1-1,.
TGTGCCAGCAGTGACATCAGCGCTTCGAACACCGGGGAGCTGTTTTTT,CASSDISASNTGELFF,.,TRBV24-1,TRBJ2-2,.
TGCGCCAGCAGCCAAGTTCGACTAGCGGGAGACGAGCAGTACTTC,CASSQVRLAGDEQYF,.,TRBV7-2,TRBJ2-7,TRBD2
TGTGCCAGTAGCCTGACTAGCTCGGGAGAGACCCAGTACTTC,CASSLTSSGETQYF,.,TRBV19,TRBJ2-5,TRBD2
TGTGCCAGCAGCGTGGACAGGCCAGCTAACTATGGCTACACCTTC,CASSVDRPANYGYTF,few,TRBV7-6,TRBJ1-2,TRBD1
TGTGCCAGCCGGCAGGGTGGACGGCCCACTGAAGCTTTCTTT,CASRQGGRPTEAFF,.,TRBV2,TRBJ1-1,.
TGTGCCATCAGTGATTCGGGTCTCTCCTACAATGAGCAGTTCTTC,CAISDSGLSYNEQFF,.,TRBV11-1,TRBJ2-1,.
TGTGCCACCAGCAGAGATAGTGCGGGAGGTCTCACCGGGGAGCTGTTTTTT,CATSRDSAGGLTGELFF,.,TRBV15,TRBJ2-2,TRBD2
TGTGCCAGCAGCGTAGGAGGAGCGGGAGGGACCTCAACGACTGAAGCTTTCTTT,CASSVGGAGGTSTTEAFF,.,TRBV2,TRBJ1-1,.
TGTGCCACTTCGCGGAGCAGGGATATCGGGACCCAGTACTTC,CATSRSRDIGTQYF,.,TRBV12-3/TRBV12-4,TRBJ2-5,.
TGTGCCAGCAGCCAAGTTCTGAACACCGGGGAGCTGTTTTTT,CASSQVLNTGELFF,few,TRBV14,TRBJ2-2,.
TGCGCCAGCAGCTTGGAAGGGATCGGGAAACCCTACGAGCAGTACTTC,CASSLEGIGKPYEQYF,.,TRBV5-1,TRBJ2-7,.
TGTGCCAGCAGCCGCTGGACTAGCGGGATTTACGAGCAGTACTTC,CASSRWTSGIYEQYF,once,TRBV6-1,TRBJ2-7,TRBD2
TGTGCCACCAGTGATCGGACAGGGACCGGGGCCAACGTCCTGACTTTC,CATSDRTGTGANVLTF,.,TRBV24-1,TRBJ2-6,TRBD1
TGTGCCAGCAGCACTCCGGGACAGAGAGACGAGCAGTACTTC,CASSTPGQRDEQYF,few,TRBV12-3/TRBV12-4,TRBJ2-7,TRBD1
TGTGCCAGCAGTTGGGACAGACCGAGCTCCTATAATTCACCCCTCCACTTT,CASSWDRPSSYNSPLHF,few,TRBV7-9,TRBJ1-6,TRBD1
TGTGCCAGCAGCCCCCAGAGGGACAGGTTCGGCACTGAAGCTTTCTTT,CASSPQRDRFGTEAFF,.,TRBV3-1,TRBJ1-1,TRBD1
TGTGCCATCAGTTCCTCGGGAAGGGATCAGCCCCAGCATTTT,CAISSSGRDQPQHF,.,TRBV6-5,TRBJ1-5,.